This T cell receptor beta chain came from a study of T-cell reconstitution after alpha-beta-depleted transplantation in children. Points from the study as a whole: It was newly produced T cells that mostly accounted for T-cell counts and diversity one year after transplant. At day 60, the high TCRbeta diversity found in some patients originated from recipient T cells and thymic progenitors that had survived. Reported findings indicate that, about two months after transplant, alpha-beta T cells came from several hundred expanded clones, which were derived from non-depleted graft cells.

This CDR3 region has 13 residues. The germline V gene has CDR1 SGHTA and CDR2 FQGNSA. Trimming removed 4 bases at V and 1 base at J, with 8 bases between. Preparation of the TCRbeta library used unique molecular identifiers. One entry per CDR3 protein, called by TCRdb with MiXCR from the PCR reads. The table has 200,000 to 300,000 distinct CDR3 sequences, roughly 25% seen once. A few counts support this clonotype. Its antigen is unknown. The specimen comprised PBMCs, sampled before TCRalphabeta/CD19-depleted stem cell transplant. V usage is TRBV7-2 and J usage is TRBJ2-7, with D possibly TRBD1 on 5 matching bases. The TCR was taken from a girl aged 2 to 9 with Fanconi anemia, due to receive a stem cell transplant. The CDR3 sequence: CASSSDTSYEQYF. CDR3 nucleotides: TGTGCCAGCAGCTCGGACACGTCCTACGAGCAGTACTTC.